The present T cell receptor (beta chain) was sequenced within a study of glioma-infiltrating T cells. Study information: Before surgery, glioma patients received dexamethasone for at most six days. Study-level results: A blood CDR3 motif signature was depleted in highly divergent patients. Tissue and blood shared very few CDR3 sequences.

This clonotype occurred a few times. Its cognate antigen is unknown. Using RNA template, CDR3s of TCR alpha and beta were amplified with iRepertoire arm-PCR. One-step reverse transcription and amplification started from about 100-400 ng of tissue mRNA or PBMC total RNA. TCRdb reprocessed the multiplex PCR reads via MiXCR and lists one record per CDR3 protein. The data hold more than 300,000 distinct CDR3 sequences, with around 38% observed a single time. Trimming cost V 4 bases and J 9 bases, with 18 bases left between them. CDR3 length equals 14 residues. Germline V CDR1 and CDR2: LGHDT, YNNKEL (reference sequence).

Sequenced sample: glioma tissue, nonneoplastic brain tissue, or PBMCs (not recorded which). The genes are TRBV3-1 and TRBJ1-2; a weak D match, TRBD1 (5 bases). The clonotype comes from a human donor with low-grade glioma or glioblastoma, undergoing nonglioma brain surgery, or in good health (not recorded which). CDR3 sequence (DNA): TGTGCCAGCAGCCCCCGGACGGATTGGGGGAGCTACACCTTC. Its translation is CASSPRTDWGSYTF.